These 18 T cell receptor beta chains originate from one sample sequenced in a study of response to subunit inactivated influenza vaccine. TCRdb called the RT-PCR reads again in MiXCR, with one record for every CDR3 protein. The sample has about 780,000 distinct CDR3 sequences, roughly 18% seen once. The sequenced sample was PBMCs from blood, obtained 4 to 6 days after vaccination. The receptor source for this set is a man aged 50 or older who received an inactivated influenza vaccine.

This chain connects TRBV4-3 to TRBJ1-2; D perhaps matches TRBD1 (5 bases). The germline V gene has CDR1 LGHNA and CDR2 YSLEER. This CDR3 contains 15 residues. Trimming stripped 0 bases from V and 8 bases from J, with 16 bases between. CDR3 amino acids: CASSQDGGRGRGYTF. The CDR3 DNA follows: TGCGCCAGCAGCCAAGATGGGGGAAGGGGACGCGGCTACACCTTC.

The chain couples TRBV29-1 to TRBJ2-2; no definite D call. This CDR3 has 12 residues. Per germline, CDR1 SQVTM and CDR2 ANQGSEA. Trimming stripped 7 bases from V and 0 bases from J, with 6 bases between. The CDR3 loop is CSGRTNTGELFF. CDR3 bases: TGCAGCGGACGGACGAACACCGGGGAGCTGTTTTTT.

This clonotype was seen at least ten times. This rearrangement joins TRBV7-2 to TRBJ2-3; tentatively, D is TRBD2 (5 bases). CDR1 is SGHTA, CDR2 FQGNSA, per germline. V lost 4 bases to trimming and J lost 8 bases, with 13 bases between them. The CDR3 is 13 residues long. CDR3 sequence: CASSWREEGTQYF. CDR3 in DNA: TGTGCCAGCAGCTGGCGAGAAGAGGGTACGCAGTATTTT. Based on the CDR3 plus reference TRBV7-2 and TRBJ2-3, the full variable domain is GAGVSQSPSNKVTEKGKDVELRCDPISGHTALYWYRQSLGQGLEFLIYFQGNSAPDKSGLPSDRFSAERTGGSVSTLTIQRTQQEDSAVYLCASSWREEGTQYFGPGTRLTVL.

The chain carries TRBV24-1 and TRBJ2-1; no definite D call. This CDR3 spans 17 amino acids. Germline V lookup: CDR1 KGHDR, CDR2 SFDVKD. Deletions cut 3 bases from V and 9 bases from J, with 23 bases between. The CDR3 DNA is TGTGCCACCAGTGATGGGGTCGTTCGGGTTCAAGGCGGTGAGCAGTTCTTC. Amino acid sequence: CATSDGVVRVQGGEQFF.

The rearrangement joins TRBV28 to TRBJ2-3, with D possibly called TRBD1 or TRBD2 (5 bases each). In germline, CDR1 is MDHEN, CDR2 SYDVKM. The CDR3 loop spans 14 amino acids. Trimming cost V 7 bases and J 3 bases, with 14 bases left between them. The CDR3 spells CASTPGWGTDTQYF. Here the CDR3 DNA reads TGTGCCAGCACCCCGGGGTGGGGGACAGATACGCAGTATTTT. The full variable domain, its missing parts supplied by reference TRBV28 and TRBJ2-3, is DVKVTQSSRYLVKRTGEKVFLECVQDMDHENMFWYRQDPGLGLRLIYFSYDVKMKEKGDIPEGYSVSREKKERFSLILESASTNQTSMYLCASTPGWGTDTQYFGPGTRLTVL.

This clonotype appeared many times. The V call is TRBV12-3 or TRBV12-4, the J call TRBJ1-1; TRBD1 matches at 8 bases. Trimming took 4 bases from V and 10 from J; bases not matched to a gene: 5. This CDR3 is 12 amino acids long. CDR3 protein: CASSSPTGVAFF. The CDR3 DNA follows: TGTGCCAGCAGTTCTCCGACAGGGGTAGCTTTCTTT.

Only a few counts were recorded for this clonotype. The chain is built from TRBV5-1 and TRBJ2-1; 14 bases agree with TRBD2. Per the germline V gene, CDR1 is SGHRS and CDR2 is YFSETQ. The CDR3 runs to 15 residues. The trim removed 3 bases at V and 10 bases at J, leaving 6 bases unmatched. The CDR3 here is CASSSLGLAGVEQFF. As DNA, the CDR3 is TGCGCCAGCAGCTCGTTGGGACTAGCGGGAGTGGAGCAGTTCTTC.

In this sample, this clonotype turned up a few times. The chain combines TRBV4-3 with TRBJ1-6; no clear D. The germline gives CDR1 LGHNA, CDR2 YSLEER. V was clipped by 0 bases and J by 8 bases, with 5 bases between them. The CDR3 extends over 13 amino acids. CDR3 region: CASSQEAYSPLHF. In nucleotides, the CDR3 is TGCGCCAGCAGCCAAGAGGCTTATTCACCCCTCCACTTT.

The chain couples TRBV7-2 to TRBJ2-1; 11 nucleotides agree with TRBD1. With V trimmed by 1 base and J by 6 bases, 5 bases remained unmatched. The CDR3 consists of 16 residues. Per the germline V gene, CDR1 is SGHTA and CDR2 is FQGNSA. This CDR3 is CASSLVGTGGRNEQFF. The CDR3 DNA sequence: TGTGCCAGCAGCTTAGTAGGGACAGGGGGTCGCAATGAGCAGTTCTTC.

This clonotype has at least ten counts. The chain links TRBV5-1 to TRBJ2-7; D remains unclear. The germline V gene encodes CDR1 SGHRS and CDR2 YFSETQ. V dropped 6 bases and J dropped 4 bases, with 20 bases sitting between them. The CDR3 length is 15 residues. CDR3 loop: CASTFGQPTLYEQYF. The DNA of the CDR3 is TGCGCCAGCACCTTCGGGCAGCCGACCTTGTACGAGCAGTACTTC.

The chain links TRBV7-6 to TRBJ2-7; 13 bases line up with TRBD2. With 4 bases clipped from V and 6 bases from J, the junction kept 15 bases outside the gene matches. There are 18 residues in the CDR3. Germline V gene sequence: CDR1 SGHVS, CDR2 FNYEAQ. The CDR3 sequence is CASSSGGGLAGKKGEQYF. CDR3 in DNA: TGTGCCAGCAGCTCGGGTGGGGGACTAGCGGGAAAAAAAGGCGAGCAGTACTTC.

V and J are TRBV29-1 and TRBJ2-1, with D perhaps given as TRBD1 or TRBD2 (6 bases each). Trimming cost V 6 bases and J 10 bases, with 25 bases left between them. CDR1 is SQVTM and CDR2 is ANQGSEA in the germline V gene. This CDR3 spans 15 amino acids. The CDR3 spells CSVEGGRGWDKEQFF. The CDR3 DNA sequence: TGCAGCGTGGAGGGGGGAAGGGGTTGGGATAAGGAGCAGTTCTTC.

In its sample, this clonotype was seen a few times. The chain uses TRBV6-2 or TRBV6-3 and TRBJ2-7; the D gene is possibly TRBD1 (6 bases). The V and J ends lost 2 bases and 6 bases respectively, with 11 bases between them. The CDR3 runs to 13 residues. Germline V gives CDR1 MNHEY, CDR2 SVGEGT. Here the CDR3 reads CASSYGTPPEQYF. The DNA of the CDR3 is TGTGCCAGCAGTTACGGGACACCGCCCGAGCAGTACTTC.

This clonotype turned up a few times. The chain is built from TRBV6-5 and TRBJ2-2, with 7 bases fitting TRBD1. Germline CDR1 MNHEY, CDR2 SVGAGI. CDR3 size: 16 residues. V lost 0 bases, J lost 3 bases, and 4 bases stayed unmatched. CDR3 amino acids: CASSYSGTEYTGELFF. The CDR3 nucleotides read TGTGCCAGCAGTTACTCGGGGACAGAGTACACCGGGGAGCTGTTTTTT.

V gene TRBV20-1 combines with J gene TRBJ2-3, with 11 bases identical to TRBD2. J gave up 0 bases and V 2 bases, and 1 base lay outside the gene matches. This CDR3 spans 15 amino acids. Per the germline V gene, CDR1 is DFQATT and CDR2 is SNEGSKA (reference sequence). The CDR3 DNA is TGCAGTGCTAGAACTAGCGGGAGAAGCACAGATACGCAGTATTTT. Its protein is CSARTSGRSTDTQYF.

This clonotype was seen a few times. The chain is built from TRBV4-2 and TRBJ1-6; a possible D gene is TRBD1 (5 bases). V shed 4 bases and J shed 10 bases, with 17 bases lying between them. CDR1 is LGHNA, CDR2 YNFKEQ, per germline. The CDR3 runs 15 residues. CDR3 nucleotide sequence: TGTGCCAGCAGCCTGGGATTGGGGGATCGGTCACCCCTCCACTTT. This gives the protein CASSLGLGDRSPLHF.

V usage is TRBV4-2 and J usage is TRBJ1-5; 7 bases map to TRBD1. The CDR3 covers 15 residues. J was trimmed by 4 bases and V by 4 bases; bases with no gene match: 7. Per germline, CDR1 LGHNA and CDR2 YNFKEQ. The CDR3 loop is CASSPGAGGNQPQHF. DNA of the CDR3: TGTGCCAGCAGCCCGGGGGCAGGGGGAAATCAGCCCCAGCATTTT.

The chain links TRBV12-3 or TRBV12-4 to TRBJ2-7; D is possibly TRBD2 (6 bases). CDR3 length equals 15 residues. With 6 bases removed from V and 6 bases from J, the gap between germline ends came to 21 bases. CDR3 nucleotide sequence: TGTGCCAGCAGCCCGGACGCCGGGAGCCCCCGCGAGCAGTACTTC. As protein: CASSPDAGSPREQYF.